The subject of this entry is one TCR beta chain. The target of this receptor is not known. Qualities for individual bases were not recorded, and no much larger clone is one base off. Libraries were constructed by the immunoSEQ multiplex PCR assay. As for the original processing: A statistical classification framework was developed to diagnose cytomegalovirus status using the catalog of TCR beta chain sequences. Drawn from immuneACCESS, this table holds only the in-frame rearrangements with V and J called that TCRdb kept. Clones are partly lost; checked studies trace under half to an unresolved V gene and leave the rest unexplained. V and J calls and clone size are copied from that table; D and trimming were computed from the DNA. This sample lists tens of thousands of clones; roughly 87% were detected once. The ten largest account for approximately 8.4% of the sample. Based on the germline V gene, the CDR1 and CDR2 sequences are SGHRS and YFSETQ. V is trimmed back by 3 bases and J by 1 base, and the junction contains 10 bases that no gene match accounts for. There are 19 amino acids in the CDR3, from cysteine to phenylalanine inclusive. The entry retains the CDR3 DNA only, 57 bases that are in frame from base 1.

This specimen comes from a study of cytomegalovirus exposure and HLA in healthy donors (dated by TCRdb to 2016 to 2017). For context, the study as a whole: The 670 or so repertoires of the first cohort and the 110 or so validation repertoires were produced on the same platform, according to a later analysis. In addition to the first cohort of hundreds of subjects, a separate validation cohort of 100 to 150 different subjects was used. The study combined high-throughput TCR immunosequencing, statistical association of individual TCRs with disease status, and machine learning to predict cytomegalovirus infection status. The study aimed to test whether signatures of past pathogen exposure could be identified by cataloging public T cell receptors. What the work shows at the level of the full study, not this receptor alone: Cytomegalovirus status was reported to be diagnosed by the classifier with high specificity and sensitivity in both the original and validation cohorts. A total of fewer than 200 TCR beta chains were listed by the study as associated with cytomegalovirus. A few of the identified cytomegalovirus-associated TCR beta chains were confirmed in vitro to be specific for cytomegalovirus antigens. All 120 or so repertoires were used to score co-occurrence in the validation cohort in a later analysis, because that analysis had no HLA typing for the cohort. A later analysis found that TCRs clustered in the first cohort also tended to co-occur in the 120 or so validation repertoires, with 94% of cluster scores above 0. It was suggested by the authors that the approach could potentially be generalized to other disease states and immunological phenotypes. Across donors, most TCR sequences were observed very rarely, whereas some public TCRs were present in many individuals.

Separate from the roughly 650-subject first cohort, the validation cohort of 120 subjects was the group to which the donors belonged. The sequenced material came from PBMCs. The rearrangement combines TRBV5-1 with TRBJ2-4; 13 bases in the junction line up with TRBD2. This TCR came from a woman between 18 and 30 years old in good health and CMV-seropositive. The DNA sequence reads TGCGCCAGCAGCTCCGATACTAGCGGGGGGGTTCTCGCCAAAAACATTCAGTACTTC. It translates to CASSSDTSGGVLAKNIQYF.